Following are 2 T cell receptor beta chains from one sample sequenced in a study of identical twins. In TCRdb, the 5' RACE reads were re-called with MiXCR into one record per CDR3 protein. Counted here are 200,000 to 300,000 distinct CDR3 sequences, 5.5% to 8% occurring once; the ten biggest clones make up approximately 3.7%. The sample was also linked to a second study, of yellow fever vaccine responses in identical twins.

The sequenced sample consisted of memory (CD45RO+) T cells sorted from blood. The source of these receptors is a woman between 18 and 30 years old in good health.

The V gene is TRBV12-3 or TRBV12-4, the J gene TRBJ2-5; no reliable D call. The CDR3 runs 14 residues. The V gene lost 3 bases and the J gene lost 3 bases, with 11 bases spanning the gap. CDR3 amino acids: CASSFGSAKETQYF. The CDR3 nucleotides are TGTGCCAGCAGTTTTGGGTCAGCAAAAGAGACCCAGTACTTC.

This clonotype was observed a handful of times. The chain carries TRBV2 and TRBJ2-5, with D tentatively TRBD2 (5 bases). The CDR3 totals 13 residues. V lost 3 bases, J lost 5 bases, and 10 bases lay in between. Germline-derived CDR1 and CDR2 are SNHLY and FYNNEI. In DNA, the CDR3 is TGTGCCAGCAGTGACGGGGTGGGCGAGACCCAGTACTTC. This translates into CASSDGVGETQYF.